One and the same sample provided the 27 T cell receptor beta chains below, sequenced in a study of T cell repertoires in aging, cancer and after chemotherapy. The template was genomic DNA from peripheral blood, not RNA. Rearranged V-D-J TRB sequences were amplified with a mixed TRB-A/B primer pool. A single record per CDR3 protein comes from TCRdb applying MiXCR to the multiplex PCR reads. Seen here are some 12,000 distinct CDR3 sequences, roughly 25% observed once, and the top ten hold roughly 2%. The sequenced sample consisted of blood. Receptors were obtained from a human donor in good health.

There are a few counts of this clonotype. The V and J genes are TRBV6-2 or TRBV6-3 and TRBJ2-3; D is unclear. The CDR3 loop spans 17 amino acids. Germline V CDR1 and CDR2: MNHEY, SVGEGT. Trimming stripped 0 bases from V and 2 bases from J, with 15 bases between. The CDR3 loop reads CASSYSPSADHTDTQYF. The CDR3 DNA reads TGTGCCAGCAGTTACTCTCCGTCGGCGGACCACACAGATACGCAGTATTTT.

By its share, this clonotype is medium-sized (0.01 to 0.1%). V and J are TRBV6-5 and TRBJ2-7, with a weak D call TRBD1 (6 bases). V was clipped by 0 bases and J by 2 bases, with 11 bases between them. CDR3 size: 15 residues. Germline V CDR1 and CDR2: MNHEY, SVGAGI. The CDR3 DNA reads TGTGCCAGCAGTTACTCCGGCAGGGGCCCCTACGAGCAGTACTTC. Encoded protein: CASSYSGRGPYEQYF.

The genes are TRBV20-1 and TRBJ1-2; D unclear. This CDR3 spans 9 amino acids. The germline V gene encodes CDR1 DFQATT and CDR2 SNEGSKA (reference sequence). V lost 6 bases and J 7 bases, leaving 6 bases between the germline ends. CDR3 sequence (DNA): TGCAGTGCCCAAGGTGGCTACACCTTC. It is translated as CSAQGGYTF.

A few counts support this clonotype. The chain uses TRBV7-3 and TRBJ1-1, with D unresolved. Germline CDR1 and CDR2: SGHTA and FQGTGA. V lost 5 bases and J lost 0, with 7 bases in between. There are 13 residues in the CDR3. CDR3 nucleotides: TGTGCCAGCAGCCTTAGGATGAACACTGAAGCTTTCTTT. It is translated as CASSLRMNTEAFF.

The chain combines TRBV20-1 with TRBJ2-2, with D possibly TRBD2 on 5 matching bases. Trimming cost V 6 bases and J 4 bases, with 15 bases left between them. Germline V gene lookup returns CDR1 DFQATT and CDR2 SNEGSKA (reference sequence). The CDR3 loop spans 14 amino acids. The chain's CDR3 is CSAPGSLGTGELFF. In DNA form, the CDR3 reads TGCAGTGCCCCGGGGTCCCTGGGCACCGGGGAGCTGTTTTTT.

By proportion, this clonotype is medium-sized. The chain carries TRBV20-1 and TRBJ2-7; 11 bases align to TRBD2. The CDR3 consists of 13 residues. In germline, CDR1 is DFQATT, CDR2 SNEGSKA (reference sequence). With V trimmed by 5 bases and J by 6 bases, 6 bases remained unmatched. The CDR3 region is CSAEGGLAAEQYF. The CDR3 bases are TGCAGTGCTGAGGGGGGACTAGCGGCCGAGCAGTACTTC.

The CDR3 loop is CASSQGSWLFSLNEQFF. The CDR3 DNA follows: TGCGCCAGCAGCCAAGGGAGTTGGCTATTTTCTCTCAATGAGCAGTTCTTC. The rearrangement uses TRBV4-1 and TRBJ2-1; unclear D gene. The CDR3 is 17 residues long. Germline lookup yields CDR1 MGHRA and CDR2 YSYEKL. Trimming stripped 1 base from V and 6 bases from J, with 19 bases between.

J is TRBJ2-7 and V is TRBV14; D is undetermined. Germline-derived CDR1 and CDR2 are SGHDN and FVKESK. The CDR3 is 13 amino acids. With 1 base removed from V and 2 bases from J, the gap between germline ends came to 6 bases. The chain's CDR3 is CASSQGRTYEQYF. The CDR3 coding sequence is TGTGCCAGCAGCCAAGGACGAACCTACGAGCAGTACTTC.

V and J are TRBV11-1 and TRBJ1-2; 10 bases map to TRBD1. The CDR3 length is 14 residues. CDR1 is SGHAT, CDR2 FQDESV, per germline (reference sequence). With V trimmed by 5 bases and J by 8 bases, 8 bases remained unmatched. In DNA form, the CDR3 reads TGTGCCAGCAGCCCCGGGACAGGGGCCAGCGGCTACACCTTC. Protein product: CASSPGTGASGYTF.

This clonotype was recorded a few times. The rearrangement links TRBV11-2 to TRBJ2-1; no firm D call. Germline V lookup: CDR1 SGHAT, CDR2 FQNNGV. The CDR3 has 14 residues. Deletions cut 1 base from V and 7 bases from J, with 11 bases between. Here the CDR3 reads CASSLAQFENEQFF. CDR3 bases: TGTGCCAGCAGCTTAGCCCAATTTGAGAATGAGCAGTTCTTC.

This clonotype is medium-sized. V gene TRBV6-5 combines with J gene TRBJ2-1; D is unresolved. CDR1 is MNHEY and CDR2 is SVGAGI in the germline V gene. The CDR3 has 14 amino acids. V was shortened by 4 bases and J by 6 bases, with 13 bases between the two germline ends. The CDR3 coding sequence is TGTGCCAGCAGTTTAAGCCGACCTCCCAATGAGCAGTTCTTC. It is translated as CASSLSRPPNEQFF.

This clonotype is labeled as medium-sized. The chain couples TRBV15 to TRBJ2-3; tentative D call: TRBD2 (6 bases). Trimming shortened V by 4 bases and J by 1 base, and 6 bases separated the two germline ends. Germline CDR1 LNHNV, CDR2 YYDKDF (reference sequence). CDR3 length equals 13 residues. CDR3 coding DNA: TGTGCCACCAGCACTAGCGGCACAGATACGCAGTATTTT. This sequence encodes CATSTSGTDTQYF.

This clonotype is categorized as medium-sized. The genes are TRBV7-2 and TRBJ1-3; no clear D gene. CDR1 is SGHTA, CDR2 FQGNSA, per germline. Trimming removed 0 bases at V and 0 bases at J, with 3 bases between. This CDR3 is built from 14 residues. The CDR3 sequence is CASSLALSGNTIYF. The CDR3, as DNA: TGTGCCAGCAGCTTAGCCCTCTCTGGAAACACCATATATTTT.

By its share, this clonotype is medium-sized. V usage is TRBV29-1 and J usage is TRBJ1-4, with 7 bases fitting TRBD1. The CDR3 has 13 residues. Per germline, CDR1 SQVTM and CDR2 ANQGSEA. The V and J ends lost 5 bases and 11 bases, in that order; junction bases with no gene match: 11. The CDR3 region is CSVYSQGGSKLFF. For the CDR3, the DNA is TGCAGCGTTTACAGTCAGGGGGGGTCCAAACTGTTTTTT. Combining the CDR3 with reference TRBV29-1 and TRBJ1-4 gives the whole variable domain SAVISQKPSRDICQRGTSLTIQCQVDSQVTMMFWYRQQPGQSLTLIATANQGSEATYESGFVIDKFPISRPNLTFSTLTVSNMSPEDSSIYLCSVYSQGGSKLFFGSGTQLSVL.

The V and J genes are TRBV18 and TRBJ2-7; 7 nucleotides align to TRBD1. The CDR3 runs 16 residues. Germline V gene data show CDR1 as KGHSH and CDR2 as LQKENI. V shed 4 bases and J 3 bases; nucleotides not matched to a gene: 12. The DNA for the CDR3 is TGTGCCAGCTCACAGAATAGACAGGGCGCCAACTACGAGCAGTACTTC. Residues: CASSQNRQGANYEQYF. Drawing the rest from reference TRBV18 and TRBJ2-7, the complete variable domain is NAGVMQNPRHLVRRRGQEARLRCSPMKGHSHVYWYRQLPEEGLKFMVYLQKENIIDESGMPKERFSAEFPKEGPSILRIQQVVRGDSAAYFCASSQNRQGANYEQYFGPGTRLTVT.

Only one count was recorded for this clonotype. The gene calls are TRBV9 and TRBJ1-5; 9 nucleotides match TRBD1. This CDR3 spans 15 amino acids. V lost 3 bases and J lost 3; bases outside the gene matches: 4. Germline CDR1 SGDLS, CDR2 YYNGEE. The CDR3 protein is CASSAGQGANQPQHF. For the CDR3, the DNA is TGTGCCAGCAGCGCGGGACAGGGTGCCAATCAGCCCCAGCATTTT. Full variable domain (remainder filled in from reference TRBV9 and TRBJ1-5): DSGVTQTPKHLITATGQRVTLRCSPRSGDLSVYWYQQSLDQGLQFLIQYYNGEERAKGNILERFSAQQFPDLHSELNLSSLELGDSALYFCASSAGQGANQPQHFGDGTRLSIL.

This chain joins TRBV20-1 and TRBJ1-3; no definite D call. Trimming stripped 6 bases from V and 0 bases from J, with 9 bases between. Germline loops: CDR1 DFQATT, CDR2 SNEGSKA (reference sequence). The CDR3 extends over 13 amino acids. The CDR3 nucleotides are TGCAGTGCCCCGGCAGTCTCTGGAAACACCATATATTTT. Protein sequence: CSAPAVSGNTIYF.

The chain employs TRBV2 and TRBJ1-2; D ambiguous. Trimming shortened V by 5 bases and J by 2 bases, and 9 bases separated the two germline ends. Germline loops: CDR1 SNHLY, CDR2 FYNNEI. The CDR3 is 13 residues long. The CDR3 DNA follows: TGTGCCAGCAGTATGGGTGAGAACTATGGCTACACCTTC. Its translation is CASSMGENYGYTF. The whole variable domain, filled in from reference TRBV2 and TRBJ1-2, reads EPEVTQTPSHQVTQMGQEVILRCVPISNHLYFYWYRQILGQKVEFLVSFYNNEISEKSEIFDDQFSVERPDGSNFTLKIRSTKLEDSAMYFCASSMGENYGYTFGSGTRLTVV.

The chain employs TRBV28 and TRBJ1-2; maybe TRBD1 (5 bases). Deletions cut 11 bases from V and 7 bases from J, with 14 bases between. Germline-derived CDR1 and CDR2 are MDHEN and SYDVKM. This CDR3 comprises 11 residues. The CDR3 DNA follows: TGTGCCGCCAGTAGGGGTCTTGGCTACACCTTC. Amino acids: CAASRGLGYTF.

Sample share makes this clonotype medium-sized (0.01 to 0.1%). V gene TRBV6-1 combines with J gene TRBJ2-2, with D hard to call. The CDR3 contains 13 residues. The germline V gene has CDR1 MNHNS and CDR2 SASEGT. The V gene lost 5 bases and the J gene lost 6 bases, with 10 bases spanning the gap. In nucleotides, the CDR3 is TGTGCCAGCAGTTGGGGTTCCCCCGGGGAGCTGTTTTTT. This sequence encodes CASSWGSPGELFF.

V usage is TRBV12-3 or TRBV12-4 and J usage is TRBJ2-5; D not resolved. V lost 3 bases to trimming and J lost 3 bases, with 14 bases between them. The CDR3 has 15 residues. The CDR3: CASSFTTAVEETQYF. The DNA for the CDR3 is TGTGCCAGCAGTTTTACGACCGCGGTAGAAGAGACCCAGTACTTC.

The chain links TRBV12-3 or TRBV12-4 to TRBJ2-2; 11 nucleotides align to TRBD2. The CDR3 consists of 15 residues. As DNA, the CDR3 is TGTGCTAGTGGTCCGGGGACTAGCGGCACCGGGGAGCTGTTTTTT. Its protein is CASGPGTSGTGELFF.

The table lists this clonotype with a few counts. CDR3 sequence reads: CASSVGPVTEAFF. CDR3 in DNA: TGTGCCAGCAGTGTGGGACCCGTCACTGAAGCTTTCTTT. This chain uses TRBV6-1 with TRBJ1-1; the D gene is possibly TRBD1 (5 bases). The CDR3 has 13 amino acids. V dropped 4 bases and J dropped 4 bases, with 10 bases sitting between them. The V gene's germline CDR1 is MNHNS and CDR2 SASEGT.

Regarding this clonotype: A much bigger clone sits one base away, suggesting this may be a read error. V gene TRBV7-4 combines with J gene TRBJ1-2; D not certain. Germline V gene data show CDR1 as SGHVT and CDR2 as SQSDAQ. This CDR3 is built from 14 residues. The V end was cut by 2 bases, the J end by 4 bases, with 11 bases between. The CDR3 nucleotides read TGTGCCAGCAGCTTACGGCAACAAGCCTATGGCTACACCTTC. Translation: CASSLRQQAYGYTF.

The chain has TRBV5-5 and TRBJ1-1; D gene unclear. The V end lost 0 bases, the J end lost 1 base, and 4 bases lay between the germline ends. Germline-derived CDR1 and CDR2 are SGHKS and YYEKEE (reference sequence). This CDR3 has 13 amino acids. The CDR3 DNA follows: TGTGCCAGCAGCTTGGACTCGAACACTGAAGCTTTCTTT. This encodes CASSLDSNTEAFF.

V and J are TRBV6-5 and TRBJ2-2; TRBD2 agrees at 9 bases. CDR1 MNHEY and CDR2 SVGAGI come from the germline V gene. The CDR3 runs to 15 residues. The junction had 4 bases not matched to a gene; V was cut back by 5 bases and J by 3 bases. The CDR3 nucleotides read TGTGCCAGCAGTCGTAGCGGGGGCGACACCGGGGAGCTGTTTTTT. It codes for CASSRSGGDTGELFF.

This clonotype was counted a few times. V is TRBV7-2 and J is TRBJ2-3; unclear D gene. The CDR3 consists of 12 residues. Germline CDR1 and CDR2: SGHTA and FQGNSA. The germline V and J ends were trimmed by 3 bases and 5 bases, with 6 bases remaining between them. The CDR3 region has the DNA TGTGCCAGCAGCTTTTTTAGAGATACGCAGTATTTT. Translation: CASSFFRDTQYF.